This TCR beta chain was sequenced for a study of blood T cell repertoires in COVID-19. Study in general: COVID-19 samples, acute and convalescent, were from the United States, Italy and Spain.

Produced via immunoSEQ multiplex PCR; TCRdb's table is partial and in-frame only. The sample has around 300,000 clones; around 85% are singletons. This CDR3 comprises 14 residues. CDR1 and CDR2 (germline): LGHDT, YNNKEL (reference sequence). Between the trimmed V and J ends, which lost 2 bases and 4 bases, there was a span of 9 bases. This study enrolled people aged about 18 to 90 from 24 US geographic areas. Clinical history as reported by participants underpinned cohort assignment. Recovery among Cohort 3 donors was established by two negative PCRs, clearance, or symptom resolution. Sequenced sample: PBMCs or T cells enriched from blood (not recorded which). The rearrangement uses TRBV3-1 (or the pseudogene TRBV3-2) and TRBJ2-1, with TRBD1 as a possible D gene (5 bases). The receptor was derived from a woman between 50 and 59 years old who had recovered from COVID-19. The CDR3 sequence is CASSQRAGYNEQFF. CDR3 bases: TGTGCCAGCAGCCAAAGGGCAGGGTACAATGAGCAGTTCTTC.